This T cell receptor (beta chain) was found in a study of response to subunit inactivated influenza vaccine. Findings of the study overall: Authors suggested few new T cells are recruited by each seasonal influenza vaccination.

Of note for this clonotype: Its target is unknown.

Germline V gene sequence: CDR1 SGHAT, CDR2 FQNNGV. The CDR3 is made up of 16 amino acids. V lost 7 bases and J lost 7; bases outside the gene matches: 14. Via MiXCR, TCRdb re-called the RT-PCR reads, giving one row per CDR3 protein. The profile shows 650,000 or so distinct CDR3 sequences, about 14% of them singletons. The input for sequencing was PBMCs from blood, taken about 14 days before vaccination. The rearrangement uses TRBV11-2 and TRBJ1-4; TRBD1 agrees at 8 bases. The clonotype comes from a man between 50 and 59 years old who received an inactivated influenza vaccine. The CDR3 region is CASTGRSETGVEKLFF. For the CDR3, the DNA is TGTGCCAGCACCGGCCGTTCCGAGACAGGGGTTGAAAAACTGTTTTTT.